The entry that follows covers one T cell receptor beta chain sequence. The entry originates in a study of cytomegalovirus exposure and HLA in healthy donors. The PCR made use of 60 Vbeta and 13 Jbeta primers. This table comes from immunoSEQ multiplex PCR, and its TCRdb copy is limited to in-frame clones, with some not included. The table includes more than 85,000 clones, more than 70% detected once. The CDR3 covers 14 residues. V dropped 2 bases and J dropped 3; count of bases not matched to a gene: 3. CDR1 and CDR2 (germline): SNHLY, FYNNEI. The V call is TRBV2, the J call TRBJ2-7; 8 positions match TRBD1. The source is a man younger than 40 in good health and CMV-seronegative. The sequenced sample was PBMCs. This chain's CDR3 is CASSEQGAVYEQYF. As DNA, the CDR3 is TGTGCCAGCAGTGAACAGGGGGCGGTCTACGAGCAGTACTTC.